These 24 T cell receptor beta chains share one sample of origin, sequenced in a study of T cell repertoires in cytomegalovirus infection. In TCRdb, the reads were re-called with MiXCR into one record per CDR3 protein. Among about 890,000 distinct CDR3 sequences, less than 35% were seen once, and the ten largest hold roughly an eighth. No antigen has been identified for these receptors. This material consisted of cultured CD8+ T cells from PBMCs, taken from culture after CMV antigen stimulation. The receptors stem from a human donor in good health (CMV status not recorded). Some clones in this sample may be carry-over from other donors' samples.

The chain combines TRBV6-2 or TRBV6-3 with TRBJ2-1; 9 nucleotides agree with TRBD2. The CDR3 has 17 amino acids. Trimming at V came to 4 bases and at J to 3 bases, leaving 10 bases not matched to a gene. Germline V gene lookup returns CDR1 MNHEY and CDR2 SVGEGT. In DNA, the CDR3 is TGTGCCAGCAGTTCTCCTATTCGGCGGGGGGGCTACAATGAGCAGTTCTTC. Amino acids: CASSSPIRRGGYNEQFF.

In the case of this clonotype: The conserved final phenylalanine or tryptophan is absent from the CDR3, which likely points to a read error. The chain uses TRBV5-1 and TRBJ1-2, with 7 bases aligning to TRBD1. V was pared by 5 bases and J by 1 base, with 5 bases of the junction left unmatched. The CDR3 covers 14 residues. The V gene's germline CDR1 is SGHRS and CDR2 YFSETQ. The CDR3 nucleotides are TGCGCCAGCAGGGGGGACAGCCTTAACTATGGCTACACCTTG. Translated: CASRGDSLNYGYTL.

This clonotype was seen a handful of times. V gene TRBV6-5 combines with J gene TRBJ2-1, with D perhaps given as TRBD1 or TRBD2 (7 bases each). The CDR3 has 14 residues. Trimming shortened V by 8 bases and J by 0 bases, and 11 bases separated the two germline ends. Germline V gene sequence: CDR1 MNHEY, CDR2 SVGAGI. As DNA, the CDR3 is TGTGCCAGCGGGGAGGGGGCCTCCTACAATGAGCAGTTCTTC. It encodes CASGEGASYNEQFF.

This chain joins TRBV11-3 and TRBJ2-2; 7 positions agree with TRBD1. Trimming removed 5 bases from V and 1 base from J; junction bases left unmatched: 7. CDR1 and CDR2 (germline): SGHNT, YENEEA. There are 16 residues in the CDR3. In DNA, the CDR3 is TGTGCCAGCAGCGACTACCGACAGGGGAACACCGGGGAGCTGTTTTTT. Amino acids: CASSDYRQGNTGELFF.

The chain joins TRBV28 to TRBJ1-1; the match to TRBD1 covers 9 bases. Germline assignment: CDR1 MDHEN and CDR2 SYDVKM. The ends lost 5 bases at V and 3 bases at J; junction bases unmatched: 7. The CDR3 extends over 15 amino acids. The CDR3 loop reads CASSPPTGGDTEAFF. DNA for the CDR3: TGTGCCAGCAGTCCCCCGACAGGGGGGGACACTGAAGCTTTCTTT.

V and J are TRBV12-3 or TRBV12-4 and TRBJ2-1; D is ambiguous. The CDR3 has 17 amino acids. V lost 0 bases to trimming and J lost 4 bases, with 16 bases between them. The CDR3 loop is CASSLALLGYGYNEQFF. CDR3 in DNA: TGTGCCAGCAGTTTAGCGCTTTTGGGGTATGGTTACAATGAGCAGTTCTTC.

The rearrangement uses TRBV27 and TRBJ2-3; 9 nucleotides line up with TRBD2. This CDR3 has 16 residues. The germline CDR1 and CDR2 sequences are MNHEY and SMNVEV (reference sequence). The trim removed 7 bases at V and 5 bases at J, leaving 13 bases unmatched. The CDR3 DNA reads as TGTGCCAGCAACAATCTAGCGGGGACACGCAAAGATACGCAGTATTTT. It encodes CASNNLAGTRKDTQYF.

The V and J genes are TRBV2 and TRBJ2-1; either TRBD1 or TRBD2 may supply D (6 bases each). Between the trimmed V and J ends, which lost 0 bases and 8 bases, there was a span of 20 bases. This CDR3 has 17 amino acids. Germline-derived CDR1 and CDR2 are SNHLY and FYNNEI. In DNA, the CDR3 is TGTGCCAGCAGTGAAGCGCTTGGAACAGGGAGGCACGATGAGCAGTTCTTC. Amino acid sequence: CASSEALGTGRHDEQFF. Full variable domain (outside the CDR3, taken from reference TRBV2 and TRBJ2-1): EPEVTQTPSHQVTQMGQEVILRCVPISNHLYFYWYRQILGQKVEFLVSFYNNEISEKSEIFDDQFSVERPDGSNFTLKIRSTKLEDSAMYFCASSEALGTGRHDEQFFGPGTRLTVL.

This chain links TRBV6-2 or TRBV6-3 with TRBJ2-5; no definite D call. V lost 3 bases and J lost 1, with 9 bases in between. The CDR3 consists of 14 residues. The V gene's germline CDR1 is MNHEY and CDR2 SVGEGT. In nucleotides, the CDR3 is TGTGCCAGCAGTTATCAGTATGGCCAAGAGACCCAGTACTTC. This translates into CASSYQYGQETQYF.

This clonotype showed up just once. The CDR3 DNA reads TGCAGCGCCGACAGGGGGACAATTAACTATGGCTACACCTTC. Translating gives CSADRGTINYGYTF. This chain joins TRBV29-1 and TRBJ1-2; TRBD1 agrees at 9 bases. The CDR3 is 14 amino acids. After removal of 7 bases from V and 1 base from J, the junction contained 7 bases not matched to a gene. Germline loops: CDR1 SQVTM, CDR2 ANQGSEA.

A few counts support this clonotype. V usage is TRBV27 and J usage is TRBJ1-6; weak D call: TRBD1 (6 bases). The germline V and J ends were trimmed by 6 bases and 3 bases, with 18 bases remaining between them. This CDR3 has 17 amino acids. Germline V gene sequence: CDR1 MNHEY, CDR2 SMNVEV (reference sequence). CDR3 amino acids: CASSPHGGPGYNSPLHF. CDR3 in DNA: TGTGCCAGCAGCCCCCATGGGGGCCCGGGCTATAATTCACCCCTCCACTTT.

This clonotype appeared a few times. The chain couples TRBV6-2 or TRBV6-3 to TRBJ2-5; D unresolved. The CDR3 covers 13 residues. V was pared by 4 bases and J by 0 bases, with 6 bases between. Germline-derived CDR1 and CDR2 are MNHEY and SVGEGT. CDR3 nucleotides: TGTGCCAGCAGTTCAACGTACCAAGAGACCCAGTACTTC. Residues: CASSSTYQETQYF.

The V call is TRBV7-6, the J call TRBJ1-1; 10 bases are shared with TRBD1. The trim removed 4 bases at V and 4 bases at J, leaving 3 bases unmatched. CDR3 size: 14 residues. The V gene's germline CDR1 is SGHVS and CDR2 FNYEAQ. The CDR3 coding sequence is TGTGCCAGCAGCTACGACAGGGGGCTCACTGAAGCTTTCTTT. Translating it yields CASSYDRGLTEAFF.

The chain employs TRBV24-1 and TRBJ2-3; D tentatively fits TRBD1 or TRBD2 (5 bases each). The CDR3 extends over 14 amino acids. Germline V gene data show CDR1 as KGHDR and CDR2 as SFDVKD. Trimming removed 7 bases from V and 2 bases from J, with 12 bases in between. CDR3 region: CATSKWGYTDTQYF. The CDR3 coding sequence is TGTGCCACCAGCAAGTGGGGGTACACAGATACGCAGTATTTT.

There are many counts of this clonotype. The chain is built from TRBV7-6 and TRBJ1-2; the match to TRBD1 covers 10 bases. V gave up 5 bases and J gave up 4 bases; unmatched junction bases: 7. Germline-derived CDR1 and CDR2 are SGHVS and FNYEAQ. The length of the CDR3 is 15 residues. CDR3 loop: CASSLRDRGSYGYTF. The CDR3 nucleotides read TGTGCCAGCAGCCTCCGGGACAGGGGAAGCTATGGCTACACCTTC.

For the CDR3, the DNA is TGTGCCAGAGTAAACGGGACAGCGTATAATTCACCCCTCCACTTT. This translates into CARVNGTAYNSPLHF. The genes are TRBV2 and TRBJ1-6; 7 bases align to TRBD1. V shed 9 bases and J 4 bases; nucleotides not matched to a gene: 9. The CDR3 contains 15 residues. The V gene's germline CDR1 is SNHLY and CDR2 FYNNEI.

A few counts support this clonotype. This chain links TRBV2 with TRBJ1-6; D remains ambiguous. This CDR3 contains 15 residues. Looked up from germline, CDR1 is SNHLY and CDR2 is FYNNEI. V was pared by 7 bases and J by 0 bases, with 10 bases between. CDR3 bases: TGTGCCAGCACCGGAGATTACTCCTATAATTCACCCCTCCACTTT. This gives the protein CASTGDYSYNSPLHF.

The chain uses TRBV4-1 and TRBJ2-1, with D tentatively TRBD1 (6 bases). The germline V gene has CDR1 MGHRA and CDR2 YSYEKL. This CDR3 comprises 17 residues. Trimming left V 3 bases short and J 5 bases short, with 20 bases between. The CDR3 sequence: CASSHEYRALHHNEQFF. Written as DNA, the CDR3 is TGCGCCAGCAGCCATGAATACAGGGCCCTCCATCACAATGAGCAGTTCTTC.

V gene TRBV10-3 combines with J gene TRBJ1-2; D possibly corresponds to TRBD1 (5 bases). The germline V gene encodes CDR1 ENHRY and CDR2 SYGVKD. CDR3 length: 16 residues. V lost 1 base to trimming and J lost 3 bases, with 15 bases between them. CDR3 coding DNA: TGTGCCATCAGTGAGTACCGGGACCCTAAGGACTATGGCTACACCTTC. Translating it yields CAISEYRDPKDYGYTF.

The CDR3 protein is CATSDTSGGITGELFF. The DNA for the CDR3 is TGTGCCACCAGTGATACCTCGGGAGGGATCACCGGGGAGCTGTTTTTT. V usage is TRBV24-1 and J usage is TRBJ2-2; 8 positions agree with TRBD2. The trim removed 3 bases at V and 4 bases at J, leaving 6 bases unmatched. The CDR3 sequence is 16 residues long. Germline V gene data show CDR1 as KGHDR and CDR2 as SFDVKD.

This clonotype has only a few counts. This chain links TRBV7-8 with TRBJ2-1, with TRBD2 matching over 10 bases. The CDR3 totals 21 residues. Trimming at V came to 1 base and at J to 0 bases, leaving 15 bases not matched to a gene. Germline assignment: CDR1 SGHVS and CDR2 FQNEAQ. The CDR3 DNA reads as TGTGCCAGCAGCTTAGGCCAGAGTAGCGGGGGGCCATCGCACTCCTACAATGAGCAGTTCTTC. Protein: CASSLGQSSGGPSHSYNEQFF.

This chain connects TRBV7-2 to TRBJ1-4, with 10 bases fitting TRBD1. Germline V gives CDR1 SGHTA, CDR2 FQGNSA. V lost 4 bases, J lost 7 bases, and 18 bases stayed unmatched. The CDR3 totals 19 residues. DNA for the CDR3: TGTGCCAGCAGCTCCCATCGCGACTGGGGACAGGGGAAGGCTGAAAAACTGTTTTTT. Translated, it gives CASSSHRDWGQGKAEKLFF. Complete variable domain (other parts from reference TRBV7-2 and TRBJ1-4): GAGVSQSPSNKVTEKGKDVELRCDPISGHTALYWYRQSLGQGLEFLIYFQGNSAPDKSGLPSDRFSAERTGGSVSTLTIQRTQQEDSAVYLCASSSHRDWGQGKAEKLFFGSGTQLSVL.

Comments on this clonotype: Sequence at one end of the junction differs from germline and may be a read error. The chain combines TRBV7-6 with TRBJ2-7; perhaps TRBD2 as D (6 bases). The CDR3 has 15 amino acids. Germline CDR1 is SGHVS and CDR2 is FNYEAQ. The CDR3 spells CANSLGGVVTYEQYF. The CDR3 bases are TGTGCCAACAGCTTAGGAGGGGTAGTAACCTACGAGCAGTACTTC.

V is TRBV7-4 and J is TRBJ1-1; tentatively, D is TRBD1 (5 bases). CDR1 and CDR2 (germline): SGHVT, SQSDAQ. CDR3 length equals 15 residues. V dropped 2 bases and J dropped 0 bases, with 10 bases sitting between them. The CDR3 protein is CASSLPGIMNTEAFF. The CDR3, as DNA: TGTGCCAGCAGCTTACCAGGGATAATGAACACTGAAGCTTTCTTT.